Listed here are 18 T cell receptor beta chains from one sample, sequenced in a study of blood T cell repertoires in COVID-19. Sequenced by immunoSEQ multiplex PCR; TCRdb stores in-frame clones only, minus some. The sample includes over 50,000 clones, just over 85% of them seen just once. The specimen was peripheral blood. Source of these receptors: a human donor in a cohort sampled during active COVID-19.

The V gene is TRBV15, the J gene TRBJ2-1, with 8 bases that match TRBD1. The length of the CDR3 is 16 residues. Germline CDR1 reads LNHNV; CDR2 reads YYDKDF (reference sequence). V was pared by 2 bases and J by 3 bases, with 6 bases of the junction left unmatched. The CDR3 DNA is TGTGCCACCAGCAGACTTGGACAGGGTGGCTACAATGAGCAGTTCTTC. Protein sequence: CATSRLGQGGYNEQFF.

This clone was detected only once. The chain carries TRBV6-5 and TRBJ2-7; D possibly corresponds to TRBD1 (6 bases). This CDR3 has 14 residues. CDR1 is MNHEY and CDR2 is SVGAGI in the germline V gene. V was clipped by 7 bases and J by 1 base, with 14 bases between them. CDR3 DNA sequence: TGTGCCAGCAATCACGATCAGGGGTCCTACGAGCAGTACTTC. It codes for CASNHDQGSYEQYF.

V usage is TRBV5-1 and J usage is TRBJ2-5, with D uncertain. Germline V lookup: CDR1 SGHRS, CDR2 YFSETQ. The CDR3 is 14 residues long. Trimming pared 2 bases from V and 0 bases from J, leaving 8 bases between. CDR3 protein: CASSLAAYQETQYF. Written as DNA, the CDR3 is TGCGCCAGCAGCTTAGCTGCGTACCAAGAGACCCAGTACTTC. The full variable domain, its missing parts supplied by reference TRBV5-1 and TRBJ2-5, is KAGVTQTPRYLIKTRGQQVTLSCSPISGHRSVSWYQQTPGQGLQFLFEYFSETQRNKGNFPGRFSGRQFSNSRSEMNVSTLELGDSALYLCASSLAAYQETQYFGPGTRLLVL.

This chain joins TRBV5-1 and TRBJ2-1, with D unclear. This CDR3 has 15 amino acids. Trimming pared 4 bases from V and 4 bases from J, leaving 15 bases between. CDR1 is SGHRS, CDR2 YFSETQ, per germline. The CDR3 sequence: CASSPLEPTYNEQFF. The CDR3 bases are TGCGCCAGCAGCCCGTTGGAGCCTACTTACAATGAGCAGTTCTTC.

V is TRBV6-5 and J is TRBJ2-7; TRBD2 matches at 10 bases. J gave up 0 bases and V 6 bases, and 5 bases lay outside the gene matches. Germline assignment: CDR1 MNHEY and CDR2 SVGAGI. The CDR3 spans 15 residues. CDR3: CASRNGLAVSYEQYF. The CDR3, as DNA: TGTGCCAGCAGGAATGGACTAGCGGTCTCCTACGAGCAGTACTTC.

This sequence joins TRBV28 and TRBJ2-1, with 10 bases aligning to TRBD1. The CDR3 consists of 19 residues. V dropped 2 bases and J dropped 9; count of bases not matched to a gene: 19. CDR1 MDHEN and CDR2 SYDVKM come from the germline V gene. Written as DNA, the CDR3 is TGTGCCAGCAGTTTAGGGACAGGGGCAGGGCGGGGGGATATACTTGAGCAGTTCTTC. This gives the protein CASSLGTGAGRGDILEQFF.

This chain connects TRBV6-5 to TRBJ2-1; 7 nucleotides agree with TRBD1. Trimming removed 4 bases from V and 12 bases from J; junction bases left unmatched: 15. The CDR3 is 15 residues long. Germline V gene data show CDR1 as MNHEY and CDR2 as SVGAGI. The CDR3 sequence is CASSSDRVGENWQFF. CDR3 nucleotide sequence: TGTGCCAGCAGTTCCGACAGGGTTGGCGAGAATTGGCAGTTCTTC.

The table lists this clone with a count of one. The rearrangement links TRBV24-1 to TRBJ2-1, with 13 bases aligning to TRBD2. The CDR3 covers 18 residues. Germline CDR1 KGHDR, CDR2 SFDVKD. V lost 4 bases and J lost 4; bases outside the gene matches: 9. The CDR3 spells CATSDPGLAGLSYNEQFF. The CDR3 DNA sequence: TGTGCCACCAGTGACCCGGGACTAGCGGGACTTAGTTACAATGAGCAGTTCTTC.

V gene TRBV7-9 combines with J gene TRBJ1-4, with D tentatively TRBD1 (6 bases). Germline V gene sequence: CDR1 SEHNR, CDR2 FQNEAQ (reference sequence). Trimming shortened V by 6 bases and J by 0 bases, and 17 bases separated the two germline ends. The CDR3 sequence is 17 residues long. This chain's CDR3 is CASRSSRGGPTNEKLFF. The CDR3 nucleotides read TGTGCCAGCAGGAGCAGTAGGGGGGGTCCAACTAATGAAAAACTGTTTTTT.

The chain is built from TRBV13 and TRBJ2-2; 10 nucleotides match TRBD1. Unmatched junction bases numbered 7, after V lost 2 bases and J lost 7 bases. This CDR3 has 16 residues. Germline CDR1 PRHDT, CDR2 FYEKMQ (reference sequence). CDR3 nucleotides: TGTGCCAGCAGCTTATTCAGACAGGGGGCTCACGGGGAGCTGTTTTTT. It translates to CASSLFRQGAHGELFF.

The chain carries TRBV11-2 and TRBJ2-5, with D tentatively TRBD2 (5 bases). Looked up from germline, CDR1 is SGHAT and CDR2 is FQNNGV. Deletions cut 0 bases from V and 5 bases from J, with 13 bases between. The CDR3 totals 15 residues. CDR3 coding DNA: TGTGCCAGCAGCTTAGATTATCTAGCATGGGAGACCCAGTACTTC. Residues: CASSLDYLAWETQYF.

V and J are TRBV7-9 and TRBJ2-3; 10 bases are shared with TRBD1. The CDR3 is 16 amino acids. The ends lost 3 bases at V and 5 bases at J; junction bases unmatched: 8. Per the germline V gene, CDR1 is SEHNR and CDR2 is FQNEAQ (reference sequence). The CDR3 protein is CASSFERGTGVDTQYF. CDR3 bases: TGTGCCAGCAGCTTCGAGAGGGGGACAGGGGTAGATACGCAGTATTTT.

The rearrangement uses TRBV3-1 (or the pseudogene TRBV3-2) and TRBJ2-7, with a weak D call TRBD2 (5 bases). Trimming removed 1 base from V and 7 bases from J, with 8 bases in between. CDR3 size: 12 residues. The germline gives CDR1 LGHDT, CDR2 YNNKEL (reference sequence). CDR3: CASSQATGEQYF. The CDR3 DNA reads as TGTGCCAGCAGCCAAGCAACGGGGGAGCAGTACTTC.

The chain is built from TRBV27 and TRBJ1-6; weak D call: TRBD1 (5 bases). Germline values: CDR1 MNHEY, CDR2 SMNVEV (reference sequence). Trimming stripped 7 bases from V and 7 bases from J, with 14 bases between. CDR3 length: 14 amino acids. In nucleotides, the CDR3 is TGTGCCAGCACCGGCCGGGGGGGGAATTCACCCCTCCACTTT. Protein sequence: CASTGRGGNSPLHF.

The rearrangement uses TRBV6-1 and TRBJ2-3; D is uncertain. CDR1 MNHNS and CDR2 SASEGT come from the germline V gene. CDR3 size: 12 residues. The V end was cut by 3 bases, the J end by 4 bases, with 5 bases between. DNA for the CDR3: TGTGCCAGCAGTGATGCGGCAGATACGCAGTATTTT. Amino acids: CASSDAADTQYF.

V usage is TRBV6-5 and J usage is TRBJ2-5; D ambiguous. Germline CDR1 MNHEY, CDR2 SVGAGI. This CDR3 has 13 residues. V was shortened by 6 bases and J by 4 bases, with 12 bases between the two germline ends. CDR3 protein: CASSRIPRETQYF. The CDR3 nucleotides read TGTGCCAGCAGCCGTATCCCCAGAGAGACCCAGTACTTC.

The V gene is TRBV5-1, the J gene TRBJ2-5; 11 nucleotides line up with TRBD1. V trimming: 4 bases; J trimming: 4 bases; junction bases outside the gene matches: 3. The CDR3 runs 14 residues. The germline gives CDR1 SGHRS, CDR2 YFSETQ. DNA of the CDR3: TGCGCCAGCAGCCCCGGGACAGGGGGAGAGACCCAGTACTTC. Its translation: CASSPGTGGETQYF. The variable domain in full, with the rest retrieved from reference TRBV5-1 and TRBJ2-5, is KAGVTQTPRYLIKTRGQQVTLSCSPISGHRSVSWYQQTPGQGLQFLFEYFSETQRNKGNFPGRFSGRQFSNSRSEMNVSTLELGDSALYLCASSPGTGGETQYFGPGTRLLVL.

CDR3 sequence (DNA): TGCGCCAGCAGCTTCCGGGACAGGGGAAATACGCAGTATTTT. It is translated as CASSFRDRGNTQYF. The chain links TRBV5-1 to TRBJ2-3; the match to TRBD1 covers 10 bases. The germline CDR1 and CDR2 sequences are SGHRS and YFSETQ. The J segment lost 7 bases and the V segment lost 2 bases, leaving 4 bases of the junction unmatched. The length of the CDR3 is 14 residues.